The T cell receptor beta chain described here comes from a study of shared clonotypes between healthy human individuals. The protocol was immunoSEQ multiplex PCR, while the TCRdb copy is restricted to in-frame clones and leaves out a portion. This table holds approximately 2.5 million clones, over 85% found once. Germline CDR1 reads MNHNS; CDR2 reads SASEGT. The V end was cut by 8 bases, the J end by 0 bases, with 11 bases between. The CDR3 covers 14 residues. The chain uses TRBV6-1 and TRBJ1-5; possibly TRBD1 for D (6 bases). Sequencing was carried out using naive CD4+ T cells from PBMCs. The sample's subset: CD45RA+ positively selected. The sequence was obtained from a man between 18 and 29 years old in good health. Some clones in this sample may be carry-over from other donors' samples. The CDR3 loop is CASGGRDSNQPQHF. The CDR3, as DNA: TGTGCCAGCGGGGGGCGCGATAGCAATCAGCCCCAGCATTTT.